The 5 T cell receptor beta chains listed next were all sequenced from one sample in a study of control samples from healthy donors and cancer patients. Some clones are missing from TCRdb's copy, which holds only in-frame ones; the method was immunoSEQ multiplex PCR. The profile shows around 55,000 clones, 70% to 90% of them singletons. Material for sequencing was blood. The receptor set was obtained from a middle-aged man in good health.

This clone appeared a single time. The chain joins TRBV2 to TRBJ2-3; D is unresolved. The CDR3 spans 11 residues. Trimming took off 7 bases at V and 5 bases at J, with 7 bases between the two ends. Germline CDR1 is SNHLY and CDR2 is FYNNEI. CDR3 sequence reads: CASTLLDTQYF. DNA of the CDR3: TGTGCCAGCACTTTGCTAGATACGCAGTATTTT.

The gene calls are TRBV28 and TRBJ2-7, with 8 bases matching TRBD2. The CDR3 is 13 amino acids. V was clipped by 7 bases and J by 2 bases; unmatched bases: 4. Germline V gives CDR1 MDHEN, CDR2 SYDVKM. For the CDR3, the DNA is TGTGCCAGCATGTCTAGCGGGCCCTACGAGCAGTACTTC. Its translation: CASMSSGPYEQYF.

This chain connects TRBV19 to TRBJ2-1; 7 bases are shared with TRBD2. J gave up 13 bases and V 5 bases, and 8 bases lay outside the gene matches. From germline, CDR1 is LNHDA and CDR2 SQIVND (reference sequence). The CDR3 runs 12 residues. CDR3 sequence: CASSPRTREQFF. Written as DNA, the CDR3 is TGTGCCAGTAGTCCTCGGACTAGAGAACAGTTCTTC.

Worth noting for this clone: The junction differs from germline at one of its ends, possibly a read error. The chain uses TRBV24-1 and TRBJ2-7, with unresolved D. The CDR3 contains 12 residues. Germline CDR1 is KGHDR and CDR2 is SFDVKD. Here the CDR3 reads CATSDLFGDINF. The DNA for the CDR3 is TGTGCCACCAGTGATTTATTCGGAGACATCAACTTC.

V is TRBV28 and J is TRBJ2-1, with 15 bases fitting TRBD2. The V and J ends lost 5 bases and 16 bases, in that order; junction bases with no gene match: 12. The germline CDR1 and CDR2 sequences are MDHEN and SYDVKM. The CDR3 consists of 15 residues. The CDR3, as DNA: TGTGCCAGCAGTCCCGGACTAGCGGGAGGGCCCCGTCCCTTCTTC. Translating it yields CASSPGLAGGPRPFF.